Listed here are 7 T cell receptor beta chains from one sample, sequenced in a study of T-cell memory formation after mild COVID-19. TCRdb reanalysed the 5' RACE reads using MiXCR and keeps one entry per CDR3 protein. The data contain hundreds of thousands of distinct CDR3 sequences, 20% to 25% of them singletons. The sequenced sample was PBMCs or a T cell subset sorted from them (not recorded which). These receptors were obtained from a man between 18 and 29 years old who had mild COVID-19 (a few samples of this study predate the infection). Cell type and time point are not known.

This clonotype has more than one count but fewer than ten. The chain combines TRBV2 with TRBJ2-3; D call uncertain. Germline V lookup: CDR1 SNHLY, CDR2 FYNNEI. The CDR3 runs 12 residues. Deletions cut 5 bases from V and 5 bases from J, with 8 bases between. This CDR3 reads CASSSDGDTQYF. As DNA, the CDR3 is TGTGCCAGCAGTTCAGACGGAGATACGCAGTATTTT.

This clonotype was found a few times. The CDR3 DNA reads TGTGCTAGTGGTTTGGCCGGGACAGCACTAGCCAAAAACATTCAGTACTTC. It encodes CASGLAGTALAKNIQYF. This sequence joins TRBV12-5 and TRBJ2-4; 7 positions agree with TRBD1. CDR1 is LGHNT and CDR2 is FRNRAP in the germline V gene. The CDR3 spans 17 residues. J was trimmed by 0 bases and V by 1 base; bases with no gene match: 6.

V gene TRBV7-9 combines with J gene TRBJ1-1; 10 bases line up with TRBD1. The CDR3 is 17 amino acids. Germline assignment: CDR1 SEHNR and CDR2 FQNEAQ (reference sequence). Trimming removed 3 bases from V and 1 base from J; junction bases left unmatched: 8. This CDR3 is CASSLETGQGPNTEAFF. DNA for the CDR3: TGTGCCAGCAGCTTGGAAACGGGACAGGGGCCGAACACTGAAGCTTTCTTT.

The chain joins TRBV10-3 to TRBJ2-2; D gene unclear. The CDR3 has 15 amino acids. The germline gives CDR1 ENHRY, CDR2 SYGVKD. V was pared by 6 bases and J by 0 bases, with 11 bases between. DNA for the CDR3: TGTGCCATCAGGGTAGATCTCGCGAACACCGGGGAGCTGTTTTTT. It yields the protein CAIRVDLANTGELFF.

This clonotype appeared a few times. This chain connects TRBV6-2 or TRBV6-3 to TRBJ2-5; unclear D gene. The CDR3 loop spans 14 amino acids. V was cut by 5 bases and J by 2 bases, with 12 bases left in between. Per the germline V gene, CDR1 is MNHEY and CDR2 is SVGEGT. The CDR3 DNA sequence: TGTGCCAGCAGTCTCCGGATGCTTCAAGAGACCCAGTACTTC. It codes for CASSLRMLQETQYF.

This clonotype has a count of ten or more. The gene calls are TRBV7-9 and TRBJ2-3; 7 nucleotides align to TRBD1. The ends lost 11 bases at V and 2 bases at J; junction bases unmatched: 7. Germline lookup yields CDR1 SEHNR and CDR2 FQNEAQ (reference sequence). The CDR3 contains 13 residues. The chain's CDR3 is CAGLRGPTDTQYF. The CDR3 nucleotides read TGTGCCGGGCTGAGGGGGCCCACAGATACGCAGTATTTT.

This CDR3 is CASSPFGTGGTEAFF. The CDR3 DNA is TGTGCCAGCAGCCCTTTCGGGACAGGGGGAACTGAAGCTTTCTTT. This sequence joins TRBV7-8 and TRBJ1-1; 11 bases agree with TRBD1. The CDR3 consists of 15 residues. J was trimmed by 5 bases and V by 5 bases; bases with no gene match: 7. Germline-derived CDR1 and CDR2 are SGHVS and FQNEAQ.